This T cell receptor (beta chain) appears in the sequencing data of a study of shared clonotypes between healthy human individuals. About the study: Three plates each covered CD4 naive and memory; CD8 naive two, CD8 memory one.

The CDR3 contains 12 residues. The germline V gene encodes CDR1 ENHRY and CDR2 SYGVKD. The germline V and J ends were trimmed by 0 bases and 4 bases, with 2 bases remaining between them. Remarks on this clone: This sample includes further DNA sequences coding for the same CDR3.

TCRdb keeps only in-frame clones here, not all; method: immunoSEQ multiplex PCR. The sample consists of 1,500,000 or so clones, 97% to 99% of them appearing once. The sample taken for sequencing was naive CD4+ T cells sorted from blood. Subset: CD45RA+ positively selected. The chain couples TRBV10-3 to TRBJ2-3; no clear D gene. This receptor was obtained from a man aged 25-45 years in good health. The CDR3 reads CAISESSDTQYF. As DNA, the CDR3 is TGTGCCATCAGTGAGTCTTCAGATACGCAGTATTTT.